One and the same sample provided the 5 T cell receptor beta chains below, sequenced in a study of cytomegalovirus exposure and HLA in healthy donors. With 60 Vbeta and 13 Jbeta primers, the PCR was carried out. Sequencing used immunoSEQ multiplex PCR; TCRdb keeps in-frame clones, though not all of them. The sample has around 150,000 clones, 65% to 80% seen once. Sequenced input: PBMCs. These receptors all stem from a human donor in good health.

The rearrangement links TRBV5-1 to TRBJ2-3; 8 bases align to TRBD2. CDR1 SGHRS and CDR2 YFSETQ come from the germline V gene. The CDR3 covers 16 residues. The trim removed 3 bases at V and 6 bases at J, leaving 12 bases unmatched. CDR3 sequence reads: CASSSEIAGPQDTQYF. The CDR3 DNA sequence: TGCGCCAGCAGCTCGGAGATAGCGGGACCTCAGGATACGCAGTATTTT. Combining the CDR3 with reference TRBV5-1 and TRBJ2-3 gives the whole variable domain KAGVTQTPRYLIKTRGQQVTLSCSPISGHRSVSWYQQTPGQGLQFLFEYFSETQRNKGNFPGRFSGRQFSNSRSEMNVSTLELGDSALYLCASSSEIAGPQDTQYFGPGTRLTVL.

V gene TRBV11-2 combines with J gene TRBJ2-7, with 9 bases aligning to TRBD1. The length of the CDR3 is 15 residues. V shed 1 base and J 2 bases; nucleotides not matched to a gene: 3. CDR1 is SGHAT, CDR2 FQNNGV, per germline. CDR3 nucleotide sequence: TGTGCCAGCAGCTTAGGACAGGGGGTACCCTACGAGCAGTACTTC. Protein product: CASSLGQGVPYEQYF.

The CDR3 here is CASSPGMGKRNYGYTF. The CDR3 DNA reads TGTGCCAGCAGCCCAGGGATGGGGAAAAGGAACTATGGCTACACCTTC. The chain combines TRBV14 with TRBJ1-2; D might be TRBD1 (5 bases). The length of the CDR3 is 16 residues. Trimming shortened V by 4 bases and J by 2 bases, and 17 bases separated the two germline ends. Germline-derived CDR1 and CDR2 are SGHDN and FVKESK.

The chain carries TRBV10-3 and TRBJ2-7, with 10 bases identical to TRBD2. J lost 1 base, V lost 0 bases, and 9 bases had no gene match. CDR3 length equals 18 residues. Germline-derived CDR1 and CDR2 are ENHRY and SYGVKD. This CDR3 is CAISESASGSIFSYEQYF. CDR3 DNA: TGTGCCATCAGTGAGTCGGCTAGCGGGAGTATCTTTTCCTACGAGCAGTACTTC.

The chain links TRBV9 to TRBJ2-7; D is uncertain. Germline CDR1 SGDLS, CDR2 YYNGEE. The ends were cut back, 0 bases at V and 0 bases at J, with 10 bases in the middle. The CDR3 is 15 residues long. The CDR3 protein is CASSVAPGSSYEQYF. For the CDR3, the DNA is TGTGCCAGCAGCGTAGCACCAGGTAGCTCCTACGAGCAGTACTTC. Drawing the rest from reference TRBV9 and TRBJ2-7, the complete variable domain is DSGVTQTPKHLITATGQRVTLRCSPRSGDLSVYWYQQSLDQGLQFLIQYYNGEERAKGNILERFSAQQFPDLHSELNLSSLELGDSALYFCASSVAPGSSYEQYFGPGTRLTVT.